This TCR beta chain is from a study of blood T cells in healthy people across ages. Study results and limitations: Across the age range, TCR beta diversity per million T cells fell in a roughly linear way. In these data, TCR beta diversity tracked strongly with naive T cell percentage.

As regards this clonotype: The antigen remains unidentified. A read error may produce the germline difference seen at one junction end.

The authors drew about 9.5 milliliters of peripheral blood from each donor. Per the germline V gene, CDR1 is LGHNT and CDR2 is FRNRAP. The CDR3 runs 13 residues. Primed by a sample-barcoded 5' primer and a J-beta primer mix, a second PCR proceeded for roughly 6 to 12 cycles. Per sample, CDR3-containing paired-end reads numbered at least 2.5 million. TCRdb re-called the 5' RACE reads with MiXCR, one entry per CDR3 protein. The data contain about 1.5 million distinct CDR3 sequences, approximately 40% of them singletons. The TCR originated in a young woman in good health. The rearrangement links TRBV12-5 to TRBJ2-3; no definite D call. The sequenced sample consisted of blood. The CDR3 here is CASGVVGSNTQYF. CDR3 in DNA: TGTGCTAGTGGTGTGGTAGGTTCAAATACGCAGTATTTT.